This is a list of T cell receptor beta chains from one sample in a study of shared clonotypes between healthy human individuals. Some clones are missing from TCRdb's copy, which holds only in-frame ones; the method was immunoSEQ multiplex PCR. The sample includes 2 million to 2.5 million clones, approximately 96% of them seen just once. Sample: naive CD4+ T cells sorted from blood. The receptors stem from a man in his late teens or twenties in good health. Both conserved end residues are part of each CDR3. The order of the fields is J gene, D gene, clone size, V gene, CDR3 protein, CDR3 DNA. A D gene is named only where the DNA matches it firmly. Clone size appears in some rows only: once, few, many, or a class for an expanded clone.

j_gene: TRBJ2-7; d_gene: -; abundance: -; v_gene: TRBV7-6; CDR3aa: CASSLAPHNEQYF; CDR3nt: TGTGCCAGCAGCTTAGCGCCCCACAACGAGCAGTACTTC
j_gene: TRBJ1-1; d_gene: -; abundance: -; v_gene: TRBV2; CDR3aa: CASRQGTTEAFF; CDR3nt: TGTGCCAGCAGGCAGGGGACCACTGAAGCTTTCTTT
j_gene: TRBJ1-1; d_gene: -; abundance: -; v_gene: TRBV29-1; CDR3aa: CSVRFLGYRTEAFF; CDR3nt: TGCAGCGTTAGGTTCCTGGGGTATCGTACTGAAGCTTTCTTT
j_gene: TRBJ1-6; d_gene: -; abundance: -; v_gene: TRBV18; CDR3aa: CASSPPVGVGNSPLHF; CDR3nt: TGTGCCAGCTCACCACCGGTAGGGGTAGGGAATTCACCCCTCCACTTT
j_gene: TRBJ1-2; d_gene: TRBD1; abundance: -; v_gene: TRBV7-9; CDR3aa: CASIQTGEGGYTF; CDR3nt: TGTGCCAGCATCCAAACAGGGGAGGGTGGCTACACCTTC
j_gene: TRBJ2-7; d_gene: -; abundance: -; v_gene: TRBV30; CDR3aa: CAWRQFVGEQYF; CDR3nt: TGTGCCTGGAGACAGTTCGTCGGCGAGCAGTACTTC
j_gene: TRBJ2-5; d_gene: TRBD2; abundance: -; v_gene: TRBV18; CDR3aa: CASSPREGETQYF; CDR3nt: TGTGCCAGCTCACCACGGGAGGGAGAGACCCAGTACTTC
j_gene: TRBJ2-3; d_gene: TRBD2; abundance: -; v_gene: TRBV30; CDR3aa: CAWALAGGLAQYF; CDR3nt: TGTGCCTGGGCTTTAGCGGGGGGGCTTGCACAGTATTTT
j_gene: TRBJ2-7; d_gene: TRBD1; abundance: -; v_gene: TRBV2; CDR3aa: CASSGTGVSYEQYF; CDR3nt: TGTGCCAGCAGTGGGACAGGGGTCTCCTACGAGCAGTACTTC
j_gene: TRBJ1-6; d_gene: -; abundance: -; v_gene: TRBV7-9; CDR3aa: CASTVGNSPLHF; CDR3nt: TGTGCCAGCACAGTCGGGAATTCACCCCTCCACTTT
j_gene: TRBJ1-6; d_gene: -; abundance: few; v_gene: TRBV21-1; CDR3aa: CASISRGRSPLHF; CDR3nt: TGTGCCAGCATCTCCAGGGGTCGCTCACCCCTCCACTTT
j_gene: TRBJ2-1; d_gene: -; abundance: -; v_gene: TRBV10-3; CDR3aa: CAISDERNEQFF; CDR3nt: TGTGCCATCAGTGACGAGCGGAATGAGCAGTTCTTC
j_gene: TRBJ2-1; d_gene: -; abundance: once; v_gene: TRBV5-6; CDR3aa: CASSLRSLTYNEQFF; CDR3nt: TGTGCCAGCAGCTTAAGAAGTCTTACCTACAATGAGCAGTTCTTC
j_gene: TRBJ1-2; d_gene: -; abundance: few; v_gene: TRBV4-2; CDR3aa: CASSQDIMARAVPSNYGYTF; CDR3nt: TGTGCCAGCAGCCAAGATATAATGGCTCGCGCCGTACCATCTAACTATGGCTACACCTTC
j_gene: TRBJ2-5; d_gene: -; abundance: -; v_gene: TRBV4-1; CDR3aa: CASSQTGRQETQYF; CDR3nt: TGCGCCAGCAGCCAAACAGGGAGACAAGAGACCCAGTACTTC
j_gene: TRBJ2-1; d_gene: -; abundance: -; v_gene: TRBV10-3; CDR3aa: CAISERDQNNEQFF; CDR3nt: TGTGCCATCAGTGAACGGGACCAAAACAATGAGCAGTTCTTC
j_gene: TRBJ1-5; d_gene: TRBD1; abundance: -; v_gene: TRBV19; CDR3aa: CASRTTGGNSNQPQHF; CDR3nt: TGTGCCAGTAGAACCACAGGGGGGAATAGCAATCAGCCCCAGCATTTT
j_gene: TRBJ2-3; d_gene: TRBD2; abundance: -; v_gene: TRBV10-1; CDR3aa: CASSGTSGGARDTQYF; CDR3nt: TGCGCCAGCAGTGGAACTAGCGGGGGGGCCAGGGATACGCAGTATTTT
j_gene: TRBJ1-6; d_gene: -; abundance: few; v_gene: TRBV30; CDR3aa: CAWRKEARSEYNSPLHF; CDR3nt: TGTGCCTGGAGGAAAGAGGCCCGATCGGAATATAATTCACCCCTCCACTTT
j_gene: TRBJ2-7; d_gene: -; abundance: -; v_gene: TRBV5-1; CDR3aa: CASAISGQPLSYEQYF; CDR3nt: TGCGCCAGCGCAATATCGGGACAACCTCTCTCCTACGAGCAGTACTTC
j_gene: TRBJ2-3; d_gene: TRBD2; abundance: -; v_gene: TRBV12-5; CDR3aa: CASGLAGLAGLFTDTQYF; CDR3nt: TGTGCTAGTGGTTTAGCAGGACTAGCGGGTTTGTTCACAGATACGCAGTATTTT
j_gene: TRBJ2-7; d_gene: TRBD1; abundance: -; v_gene: TRBV4-2; CDR3aa: CASSRRTGDYEQYF; CDR3nt: TGTGCCAGCAGCCGGAGGACAGGGGACTACGAGCAGTACTTC
j_gene: TRBJ1-1; d_gene: -; abundance: -; v_gene: TRBV5-1; CDR3aa: CASSSTAGANTEAFF; CDR3nt: TGCGCCAGCAGCTCGACGGCAGGGGCGAACACTGAAGCTTTCTTT
j_gene: TRBJ2-1; d_gene: TRBD1; abundance: -; v_gene: TRBV27; CDR3aa: CASSSWTGAYNEQFF; CDR3nt: TGTGCCAGCAGCTCATGGACAGGGGCATACAATGAGCAGTTCTTC
j_gene: TRBJ2-7; d_gene: -; abundance: -; v_gene: TRBV5-1; CDR3aa: CASSRNRDTYEQYF; CDR3nt: TGCGCCAGCAGCCGGAACCGGGACACCTACGAGCAGTACTTC
j_gene: TRBJ1-1; d_gene: TRBD1; abundance: -; v_gene: TRBV11-2; CDR3aa: CASSLGWTGMNTEAFF; CDR3nt: TGTGCCAGCAGCTTAGGCTGGACAGGTATGAACACTGAAGCTTTCTTT
j_gene: TRBJ2-7; d_gene: -; abundance: -; v_gene: TRBV6-5; CDR3aa: CASGYPPRATYF; CDR3nt: TGTGCCAGCGGGTATCCCCCCAGGGCGACTTACTTC
j_gene: TRBJ2-7; d_gene: -; abundance: -; v_gene: TRBV6-5; CDR3aa: CASRTAGTEQYF; CDR3nt: TGTGCCAGCAGAACCGCCGGGACAGAGCAGTACTTC
j_gene: TRBJ1-2; d_gene: -; abundance: -; v_gene: TRBV28; CDR3aa: CASSSGGDNYGYTF; CDR3nt: TGTGCCAGCAGTTCGGGAGGGGATAACTATGGCTACACCTTC
j_gene: TRBJ2-7; d_gene: -; abundance: -; v_gene: TRBV28; CDR3aa: CASSLDGQIYEQYF; CDR3nt: TGTGCCAGCAGTTTAGACGGACAGATCTACGAGCAGTACTTC
j_gene: TRBJ2-7; d_gene: -; abundance: -; v_gene: TRBV11-2; CDR3aa: CASSLKGNEQYF; CDR3nt: TGTGCCAGCAGCTTAAAAGGTAACGAGCAGTACTTC
j_gene: TRBJ1-6; d_gene: -; abundance: -; v_gene: TRBV2; CDR3aa: CASSGDGGIRPLHF; CDR3nt: TGTGCCAGCAGCGGGGACGGTGGAATTCGGCCCCTCCACTTT
j_gene: TRBJ1-6; d_gene: TRBD1; abundance: -; v_gene: TRBV9; CDR3aa: CASSETGTGYSPLHF; CDR3nt: TGTGCCAGCAGCGAAACCGGGACAGGGTATTCACCCCTCCACTTT
j_gene: TRBJ2-5; d_gene: -; abundance: -; v_gene: TRBV11-2; CDR3aa: CASSLMRETQYF; CDR3nt: TGTGCCAGCAGCTTAATGAGAGAGACCCAGTACTTC
j_gene: TRBJ1-5; d_gene: -; abundance: -; v_gene: TRBV28; CDR3aa: CASSYGGGSNQPQHF; CDR3nt: TGTGCCAGCAGTTACGGGGGAGGTAGCAATCAGCCCCAGCATTTT
j_gene: TRBJ2-5; d_gene: TRBD2; abundance: -; v_gene: TRBV5-1; CDR3aa: CASSFSGVNQETQYF; CDR3nt: TGCGCCAGCAGCTTTAGCGGGGTAAACCAAGAGACCCAGTACTTC
j_gene: TRBJ1-2; d_gene: -; abundance: -; v_gene: TRBV7-8; CDR3aa: CASSPVQGDGYTF; CDR3nt: TGTGCCAGCAGCCCGGTACAGGGAGATGGCTACACCTTC
j_gene: TRBJ2-7; d_gene: TRBD1; abundance: -; v_gene: TRBV5-1; CDR3aa: CASSFRDRGNFEQYF; CDR3nt: TGCGCCAGCAGCTTCCGGGACAGGGGCAATTTCGAGCAGTACTTC
j_gene: TRBJ1-2; d_gene: -; abundance: -; v_gene: TRBV10-3; CDR3aa: CAISESGAFNYGYTF; CDR3nt: TGTGCCATCAGTGAGTCCGGAGCCTTTAACTATGGCTACACCTTC
j_gene: TRBJ2-7; d_gene: TRBD1; abundance: -; v_gene: TRBV18; CDR3aa: CASSADRGGSYEQYF; CDR3nt: TGTGCCAGCTCAGCGGACAGGGGCGGCTCCTACGAGCAGTACTTC
j_gene: TRBJ1-4; d_gene: -; abundance: once; v_gene: TRBV10-3; CDR3aa: CAISESPGTNEKLFF; CDR3nt: TGTGCCATCAGTGAGTCGCCAGGAACTAATGAAAAACTGTTTTTT
j_gene: TRBJ1-1; d_gene: -; abundance: -; v_gene: TRBV5-1; CDR3aa: CASSLAQGTTEAFF; CDR3nt: TGCGCCAGCAGCTTGGCGCAGGGAACCACTGAAGCTTTCTTT
j_gene: TRBJ2-3; d_gene: -; abundance: -; v_gene: TRBV18; CDR3aa: CASSPHRPGLVDTQYF; CDR3nt: TGTGCCAGCTCCCCCCACCGGCCGGGGCTGGTAGATACGCAGTATTTT
j_gene: TRBJ1-5; d_gene: TRBD1; abundance: -; v_gene: TRBV19; CDR3aa: CASTDRDNQPQHF; CDR3nt: TGTGCCAGTACGGACAGGGACAATCAGCCCCAGCATTTT
j_gene: TRBJ2-7; d_gene: -; abundance: -; v_gene: TRBV2; CDR3aa: CASATSHYEQYF; CDR3nt: TGTGCCAGCGCAACTAGCCACTACGAGCAGTACTTC
j_gene: TRBJ1-3; d_gene: -; abundance: -; v_gene: TRBV5-4; CDR3aa: CASSARGAVGNTIYF; CDR3nt: TGTGCCAGCAGCGCCCGGGGGGCGGTTGGAAACACCATATATTTT
j_gene: TRBJ2-7; d_gene: -; abundance: -; v_gene: TRBV5-1; CDR3aa: CASRPENTYEQYF; CDR3nt: TGCGCCAGCAGACCCGAGAATACCTACGAGCAGTACTTC
j_gene: TRBJ2-5; d_gene: -; abundance: -; v_gene: TRBV6-5; CDR3aa: CASSRWRQETQYF; CDR3nt: TGTGCCAGCTCCCGGTGGAGACAAGAGACCCAGTACTTC
j_gene: TRBJ1-1; d_gene: -; abundance: -; v_gene: TRBV28; CDR3aa: CASLDGRVDGAFF; CDR3nt: TGTGCCAGCCTGGATGGTAGGGTGGACGGAGCTTTCTTT
j_gene: TRBJ2-1; d_gene: -; abundance: -; v_gene: TRBV7-9; CDR3aa: CASSLGQTSYNEQFF; CDR3nt: TGTGCCAGCAGCTTAGGACAGACCTCCTACAATGAGCAGTTCTTC